A selection of T cell receptor beta chains follows, all from one sample in a study of CD8+ T cells in alopecia areata. Clones were read by immunoSEQ multiplex PCR, and TCRdb kept only the in-frame ones, dropping some. The top ten clones hold 0.75% to 0.8% of a sample with approximately 100,000 clones, about 40% of them seen once. What was sequenced was CD4+ T cells sorted from blood. The receptors were gathered from a human donor with alopecia areata. The CDR3 runs from the conserved cysteine through the conserved F or W. A D gene is named only where the DNA matches it firmly. Clone size appears in some rows only: once, few, many, or a class for an expanded clone.

size	V	D	J	DNA	CDR3
.	TRBV29-1	.	TRBJ2-1	TGCAGCGTTGAAGTCTTGACTCGAAGCCACACGTTCGGGAATGAGCAGTTCTTC	CSVEVLTRSHTFGNEQFF
few	TRBV29-1	TRBD1	TRBJ2-3	TGCAGCGTGACAGGGGTAGGAACAGATACGCAGTATTTT	CSVTGVGTDTQYF
.	TRBV30	.	TRBJ2-1	TGTGCCTGGAGTGCCCGACTAGACAGTGAGCAGTTCTTC	CAWSARLDSEQFF
.	TRBV7-2	.	TRBJ1-1	TGTGCCAGCAGCTTAGGTTTGCAGTTCAACACTGAAGCTTTCTTT	CASSLGLQFNTEAFF
.	TRBV10-3	.	TRBJ2-5	TGTGCCATCCGGGGGAACAGGGAAGAGACCCAGTACTTC	CAIRGNREETQYF
.	TRBV10-3	TRBD2	TRBJ2-7	TGTGCTATTACGGGGGAGCGGGAGAGCAACGAGCAGTACTTC	CAITGERESNEQYF
few	TRBV5-1	TRBD1	TRBJ1-1	TGCGCCAGCAGCCCCCGGACAGGGTGGAGCACTGAAGCTTTCTTT	CASSPRTGWSTEAFF
many	TRBV7-9	.	TRBJ2-1	TGTGCCAGCAGCCCCGGGAATGAGCAGTTCTTC	CASSPGNEQFF
once	TRBV27	TRBD2	TRBJ2-5	TGTGCCAGAGATCGACTAGCGAGCCAAGAGACCCAGTACTTC	CARDRLASQETQYF
.	TRBV30	TRBD1	TRBJ2-7	TGTGCCTGGAGTGTACTGAGGGGGCGCTTGGGCGAGCAGTACTTC	CAWSVLRGRLGEQYF
.	TRBV5-1	.	TRBJ2-3	TGCGCCAGCAGCTCCGACACAGATACGCAGTATTTT	CASSSDTDTQYF
.	TRBV30	.	TRBJ2-6	TGTGCCTGGAGTGTCGGGAGAACACCTGACTCTGGGGCCAACGTCCTGACTTTC	CAWSVGRTPDSGANVLTF
.	TRBV29-1	.	TRBJ1-2	TGCAGCGTCTGGGGGACTGGCTACACCTTC	CSVWGTGYTF
.	TRBV30	.	TRBJ1-2	TGTGCCTGGTTCCAACAGGGAATAAGTGGCTACACCTTC	CAWFQQGISGYTF
once	TRBV11-2	.	TRBJ2-3	TGTGCCAGCAGCTACCCGGGACCAAGCACAGATACGCAGTATTTT	CASSYPGPSTDTQYF
.	TRBV6-6	.	TRBJ2-7	TGTGCCAGCAGTTACTCTGGAGCTAGCAGCTACGAGCAGTACTTC	CASSYSGASSYEQYF
few	TRBV19	.	TRBJ2-2	TGTGCCAGTAGGAGACCTGCGAACACCGGGGAGCTGTTTTTT	CASRRPANTGELFF
.	TRBV29-1	.	TRBJ1-2	TGCAGCGTCCTGAGCGGGTCTCGTGGCTACACCTTC	CSVLSGSRGYTF
.	TRBV7-2	.	TRBJ1-2	TGTGCCAGCAGCTCCCGGACCAGGGCGGAAAGTTATGGCTACACCTTC	CASSSRTRAESYGYTF
few	TRBV29-1	.	TRBJ1-4	TGCAGCGTTCAGGTGCCCCCACTTGAAAAACTGTTTTTT	CSVQVPPLEKLFF
many	TRBV28	TRBD1	TRBJ2-7	TGTGCCAGCGAACGACAGGGGCTACGAGTGCAGTACTTC	CASERQGLRVQYF
.	TRBV5-1	TRBD1	TRBJ2-3	TGCGCCAGCAGCTCTGACAGGGTGGATACGCAGTATTTT	CASSSDRVDTQYF
.	TRBV11-3	.	TRBJ2-6	TGTGCCAGCAGCGCCCATGGCTCTGGGGCCAACGTCCTGACTTTC	CASSAHGSGANVLTF
.	TRBV29-1	.	TRBJ1-5	TGCAGCGTTGAAGAAGGAGTGATGGAGGGGAGGCAGCCCCAGCATTTT	CSVEEGVMEGRQPQHF
.	TRBV29-1	TRBD2	TRBJ2-3	TGCAGCGTTGAAGCCTCCGGGGGGGCCAGAGATACGCAGTATTTT	CSVEASGGARDTQYF
.	TRBV2	.	TRBJ2-5	TGTGCCAGCAGTGAACGGGGGCGTGGAGAGACCCAGTACTTC	CASSERGRGETQYF
.	TRBV28	.	TRBJ2-1	TGTGCCAGCAGTTTAGCCGGGCTCGAGCGGCATGAGCAGTTCTTC	CASSLAGLERHEQFF
.	TRBV30	TRBD2	TRBJ2-1	TGTGCCTGGAGTCGCGGGGGTTCCTACAATGAGCAGTTCTTC	CAWSRGGSYNEQFF
.	TRBV30	.	TRBJ2-1	TGTGCCTGCGTTTTCTACAATGAGCAGTTCTTC	CACVFYNEQFF
.	TRBV15	.	TRBJ2-7	TGTGCCACCAGCAGAGGTCCCCGAGGAGAGCAGTACTTC	CATSRGPRGEQYF
.	TRBV29-1	.	TRBJ1-5	TGCAGCGTTGCCGACATGGAGCAGCCCCAGCATTTT	CSVADMEQPQHF
.	TRBV5-1	.	TRBJ2-5	TGCGCCAGCAGCTTGGCGGGCCAAGAAGAGACCCAGTACTTC	CASSLAGQEETQYF
.	TRBV2	TRBD2	TRBJ2-7	TGTGCCGGGAGGGGTCCAGCGGCTCTTGAGCAGTACTTC	CAGRGPAALEQYF
few	TRBV4-3	.	TRBJ1-1	TGCGCCAGCAGCCAAGGCGGTGGAAGGGCTTTCTTT	CASSQGGGRAFF
once	TRBV30	TRBD1	TRBJ1-1	TGTGCCTGGGGTGACAGGGACACTGAAGCTTTCTTT	CAWGDRDTEAFF
few	TRBV29-1	TRBD1	TRBJ2-5	TGCAGCGTTGCGGACAGGGCTAACTCCCAGTACTTC	CSVADRANSQYF
.	TRBV2	TRBD1	TRBJ1-6	TGTGCCAGCACACGACAGGGGGCAGATAATTCACCCCTCCACTTT	CASTRQGADNSPLHF
.	TRBV28	.	TRBJ2-5	TGTGCCAGCAGTTCCCCGGGACTTCTACAAGAGACCCAGTACTTC	CASSSPGLLQETQYF
.	TRBV6-6	TRBD1	TRBJ2-7	TGTGCCAGCAGAAACCTGGGACAGGGGGAGGGCGAGCAGTACTTC	CASRNLGQGEGEQYF
few	TRBV29-1	.	TRBJ1-1	TGCAGCGCCGCTCTTAGGGTGAACACTGAAGCTTTCTTT	CSAALRVNTEAFF
.	TRBV29-1	.	TRBJ2-1	TGCAGCGTTCTCCAGACGGGGGGCTCTTACAATGAGCAGTTCTTC	CSVLQTGGSYNEQFF
.	TRBV27	TRBD2	TRBJ2-5	TGTGCCAGCAGTTCCTTGGCCGCGGGAGATAGGGAGACCCAGTACTTC	CASSSLAAGDRETQYF
few	TRBV29-1	.	TRBJ2-3	TGCAGCGTTGAAGAGGGGTTGATCACAGATACGCAGTATTTT	CSVEEGLITDTQYF
.	TRBV28	.	TRBJ2-1	TGTGCCACCGCAGGACCTGGGACTTACGGATACAATGAGCAGTTCTTC	CATAGPGTYGYNEQFF
.	TRBV30	.	TRBJ2-1	TGTGCCTGGAGGAGGGACAATGAGCAGTTCTTC	CAWRRDNEQFF
few	TRBV30	.	TRBJ2-4	TGTGCCTGGAGTGAGCGACCGAGGGACGGGGGCATTCAGTACTTC	CAWSERPRDGGIQYF
.	TRBV6-5	.	TRBJ2-2	TGTGCCAGCAGTTACCTCCCCCGGATCGGGGAGCTGTTTTTT	CASSYLPRIGELFF
.	TRBV29-1	.	TRBJ1-1	TGCAGCGTTGGGCAGGGGAGGATGAACACTGAAGCTTTCTTT	CSVGQGRMNTEAFF
.	TRBV28	.	TRBJ2-1	TGTGCCAGCAGCCCGATCAGGGGAGCGGAGTTCAATGAGCAGTTCTTC	CASSPIRGAEFNEQFF
.	TRBV25-1	TRBD1	TRBJ2-7	TGTGCCAGCAGCAATGTAGGGACAGGGGTAGAAGAGCAGTACTTC	CASSNVGTGVEEQYF
.	TRBV29-1	.	TRBJ1-1	TGCAGCGTTGAACAACAGCTGAACACTGAAGCTTTCTTT	CSVEQQLNTEAFF
.	TRBV28	.	TRBJ2-5	TGTGCCAGCAGTTTGGGACTGAAAGAGACCCAGTACTTC	CASSLGLKETQYF
few	TRBV28	TRBD2	TRBJ2-7	TGTGCCAGCGGTCTCGACTGGAGCGGGAGGTACGAGCAGTACTTC	CASGLDWSGRYEQYF
few	TRBV30	.	TRBJ1-2	TGTGCCTGGAGTGCTATCCCGATAAATGGCTACACCTTC	CAWSAIPINGYTF
once	TRBV11-2	.	TRBJ2-2	TGTGCCAGCAGCCGAGAGAACACCGGGGAGCTGTTTTTT	CASSRENTGELFF
.	TRBV29-1	.	TRBJ2-2	TGCAGCGTTGAAGCGGGTCGGGGGACCGGGGAGCTGTTTTTT	CSVEAGRGTGELFF
.	TRBV19	.	TRBJ2-7	TGTGCCAGTAGTAACGTCTTCGGGGGACCCTACGAGCAGTACTTC	CASSNVFGGPYEQYF